These T cell receptor beta chains were read from a single sample in a study of graft-versus-host responses after intestinal transplantation. The data were produced by immunoSEQ multiplex PCR, yet TCRdb's version contains in-frame clones alone and is incomplete. The sample has 15,000 or so clones, 74% seen once; the top ten hold roughly 3.8%. Sequencing was performed on ileum tissue, taken 14 days after transplant. Source of these receptors: a human patient who received an intestinal transplant, so some T cells may come from the graft donor. The CDR3 runs from the conserved cysteine through the conserved F or W. The order of the fields is clone size, V gene, J gene, D gene, CDR3 protein, CDR3 DNA. The D gene is left open where the match is weak. Size is stated for part of the rows, as once, few or many counts, or as a class when the clone is expanded.

>.|TRBV5-1|TRBJ2-1|.
CASSNGLSNEQFF
TGCGCCAGCAGCAATGGACTATCGAATGAGCAGTTCTTC
>medium-sized|TRBV19|TRBJ1-5|TRBD1
CASHRGYGNQPQHF
TGTGCCAGCCACAGGGGTTATGGCAATCAGCCCCAGCATTTT
>.|TRBV5-1|TRBJ2-7|.
CASSPGTAGLEQYF
TGCGCCAGCAGCCCCGGGACGGCCGGCCTCGAGCAGTACTTC
>once|TRBV7-6|TRBJ2-1|TRBD2
CASAGGGYNEQFF
TGTGCCAGCGCCGGGGGGGGATACAATGAGCAGTTCTTC
>.|TRBV19|TRBJ2-3|.
CASSGRDGSTDTQYF
TGTGCCAGTTCAGGGCGGGACGGTAGCACAGATACGCAGTATTTT
>.|TRBV15|TRBJ1-2|.
CATSRRASNGYTF
TGTGCCACCAGCAGACGGGCCTCAAATGGCTACACCTTC
>.|TRBV5-1|TRBJ2-1|TRBD2
CASSSGGLAGAYEQFF
TGCGCCAGCAGCTCTGGAGGACTAGCGGGGGCTTATGAGCAGTTCTTC
>.|TRBV4-1|TRBJ1-5|.
CASSQDPMRYNQPQHF
TGCGCCAGCAGCCAAGACCCGATGAGGTACAATCAGCCCCAGCATTTT
>.|TRBV7-6|TRBJ2-3|.
CASSLNERTQYF
TGTGCCAGCAGCTTAAACGAGCGTACGCAGTATTTT
>.|TRBV9|TRBJ2-2|TRBD1
CASRSQGMGTGELFF
TGTGCCAGCAGGTCACAGGGGATGGGCACCGGGGAGCTGTTTTTT
>.|TRBV4-1|TRBJ2-7|.
CASSQDVGEQYF
TGCGCCAGCAGCCAAGATGTCGGCGAGCAGTACTTC
>.|TRBV30|TRBJ2-7|.
CAWAVPGWTYEQYF
TGTGCCTGGGCCGTCCCCGGTTGGACCTACGAGCAGTACTTC
>few|TRBV28|TRBJ1-5|.
CASSLRERQPQHF
TGTGCCAGCAGTTTAAGGGAACGTCAGCCCCAGCATTTT
>few|TRBV5-1|TRBJ1-2|.
CASSLVGDGYTF
TGCGCCAGCAGCTTGGTAGGGGATGGCTACACCTTC
>large|TRBV5-4|TRBJ1-1|.
CASSSSGLAVTEAFF
TGTGCCAGCAGCTCAAGCGGACTAGCAGTGACTGAAGCTTTCTTT
>.|TRBV6-5|TRBJ1-2|.
CASSYARWISYGYTF
TGTGCCAGCAGTTACGCGAGATGGATTAGCTATGGCTACACCTTC
>few|TRBV5-1|TRBJ2-7|TRBD2
CASSFGSGSYEQYF
TGCGCCAGCAGCTTCGGTAGCGGGAGTTACGAGCAGTACTTC
>few|TRBV27|TRBJ2-1|TRBD1
CASSYSGGYNEQFF
TGTGCCAGCAGTTATTCAGGGGGCTACAATGAGCAGTTCTTC